In this sample, the clone carrying this T cell receptor (beta chain) turned up once. The antigen is unknown. Possible read error: a much larger clone is one base away. CDR1 SGHKS and CDR2 YYEKEE come from the germline V gene (reference sequence). The CDR3 consists of 15 residues. J was trimmed by 9 bases and V by 3 bases; bases with no gene match: 9. According to the study, genomic DNA was the template for TCR beta VDJ and CDR3 profiling. TCRdb called the reads again in MiXCR, with one record for every CDR3 protein. The data hold fewer than 250,000 distinct CDR3 sequences, with about half observed a single time. The entry originates in a study of CD8+CD57+ T cells in acquired aplastic anemia. Study information: On average, sorted CD4+ and CD8+ cells gave 2.5 to 4 ug of DNA. Study-wide results and limits: About 30 shared CD8+ CDR3s appeared highly expressed within patients' immunodominant clones. The study found no significant CD8+ Simpson's diversity difference between patients and controls.

Patients who underwent sequencing had shown CD8+CD57+ cell expansion by flow cytometry. Therapy had not been given to patients before blood sampling. The clonotype originates from a human donor with aplastic anemia. Material: sorted CD4+, CD8+, or CD8+CD57+ T cells (not recorded which) from PBMCs. The chain is built from TRBV5-5 and TRBJ1-4, with 9 bases matching TRBD1. In DNA form, the CDR3 reads TGTGCCAGCAGCTCTCCCGGGACAGGGTTTAAAAAACTGTTTTTT. It is translated as CASSSPGTGFKKLFF.